These 21 T cell receptor beta chains were all obtained from the same sample, sequenced in a study of blood T cell repertoires in COVID-19. Here immunoSEQ multiplex PCR was the method, and the copy in TCRdb shows in-frame clones only, minus some. This table holds tens of thousands of clones, 75% to 95% found once. The material sequenced was peripheral blood. Source of these receptors: a human donor with active COVID-19. The donor label of this sample is uncertain.

Written as DNA, the CDR3 is TGCGCCAGCAGCCAAGAAGCGAGGGATGGCTACACCTTC. Protein product: CASSQEARDGYTF. The V gene is TRBV4-3, the J gene TRBJ1-2; D gene ambiguous. Per germline, CDR1 LGHNA and CDR2 YSLEER. Trimming stripped 0 bases from V and 6 bases from J, with 8 bases between. This CDR3 comprises 13 residues.

V usage is TRBV7-2 and J usage is TRBJ2-2; TRBD2 matches 11 bases. V was pared by 5 bases and J by 8 bases, with 7 bases of the junction left unmatched. CDR1 and CDR2 (germline): SGHTA, FQGNSA. This CDR3 is 15 amino acids long. CDR3 sequence (DNA): TGTGCCAGCAGCGTACTAGCGGGGGAAGTGGGGGAGCTGTTTTTT. This gives the protein CASSVLAGEVGELFF.

This sequence joins TRBV12-3 or TRBV12-4 and TRBJ1-2, with unresolved D. V was shortened by 5 bases and J by 6 bases, with 13 bases between the two germline ends. The CDR3 loop spans 13 amino acids. CDR3 residues: CASSPTRSHGYTF. As DNA, the CDR3 is TGTGCCAGCAGTCCTACTCGGAGTCATGGCTACACCTTC.

V and J are TRBV9 and TRBJ1-2; 7 bases match TRBD1. V lost 3 bases and J lost 4; bases outside the gene matches: 9. The CDR3 is made up of 15 amino acids. Germline values: CDR1 SGDLS, CDR2 YYNGEE. CDR3 nucleotides: TGTGCCAGCAGCGCAGAGGGGACAGAGATCTATGGCTACACCTTC. Its protein product is CASSAEGTEIYGYTF.

The V gene is TRBV2, the J gene TRBJ1-1, with 8 positions matching TRBD1. V lost 6 bases and J lost 4; bases outside the gene matches: 13. Germline values: CDR1 SNHLY, CDR2 FYNNEI. This CDR3 is built from 16 residues. The CDR3 loop reads CASRGPGTGFPTEAFF. The DNA for the CDR3 is TGTGCCAGCAGGGGCCCCGGGACAGGATTCCCCACTGAAGCTTTCTTT.

The V call is TRBV7-5, the J call TRBJ1-2. TRBV7-5 is tagged as a pseudogene. There are 12 residues in the CDR3. The CDR3 sequence: CARSLVSLGYTF. The CDR3, as DNA: TGTGCCAGAAGCTTAGTATCCCTAGGCTACACCTTC.

The chain is built from TRBV10-2 and TRBJ1-5; D call uncertain. This CDR3 contains 16 residues. Trimming removed 6 bases from V and 6 bases from J, with 21 bases in between. The V gene's germline CDR1 is WSHSY and CDR2 SAAADI. Here the CDR3 DNA reads TGCGCCAGCAGGGCTAACGGAGGGTTCAAGTTTCAGCCCCAGCATTTT. This gives the protein CASRANGGFKFQPQHF.

The chain joins TRBV19 to TRBJ1-1; D is undetermined. V shed 0 bases and J shed 1 base, with 3 bases lying between them. In germline, CDR1 is LNHDA, CDR2 SQIVND (reference sequence). The CDR3 contains 13 residues. In DNA, the CDR3 is TGTGCCAGTAGTATAGACAGGAACACTGAAGCTTTCTTT. Translating gives CASSIDRNTEAFF.

The chain combines TRBV3-1 (or the pseudogene TRBV3-2) with TRBJ2-7; D uncertain. Germline-derived CDR1 and CDR2 are LGHDT and YNNKEL (reference sequence). Trimming stripped 1 base from V and 4 bases from J, with 14 bases between. This CDR3 region has 15 residues. In DNA, the CDR3 is TGTGCCAGCAGCCAAGGGGTGACAAAGACGTACGAGCAGTACTTC. It encodes CASSQGVTKTYEQYF.

The rearrangement joins TRBV5-6 to TRBJ2-5; 8 nucleotides align to TRBD1. Germline CDR1 SGHDT, CDR2 YYEEEE. CDR3 length equals 16 residues. V shed 2 bases, J shed 1 base, and the junction held 7 bases outside the gene matches. CDR3 amino acids: CASSFAGQGGQETQYF. CDR3 sequence (DNA): TGTGCCAGCAGCTTTGCAGGACAGGGTGGCCAAGAGACCCAGTACTTC. The complete variable domain, with remaining parts taken from reference TRBV5-6 and TRBJ2-5, reads DAGVTQSPTHLIKTRGQQVTLRCSPKSGHDTVSWYQQALGQGPQFIFQYYEEEERQRGNFPDRFSGHQFPNYSSELNVNALLLGDSALYLCASSFAGQGGQETQYFGPGTRLLVL.

A single count supports this clone. The chain has TRBV5-1 and TRBJ2-2, with 7 bases lining up with TRBD1. With V trimmed by 5 bases and J by 3 bases, 1 base remained unmatched. The CDR3 spans 13 residues. Germline lookup yields CDR1 SGHRS and CDR2 YFSETQ. The CDR3 region is CASRQGYTGELFF. The CDR3 DNA is TGCGCCAGCAGACAGGGGTACACCGGGGAGCTGTTTTTT.

This chain connects TRBV15 to TRBJ2-7, with 9 bases that match TRBD1. The J segment lost 4 bases and the V segment lost 3 bases, leaving 13 bases of the junction unmatched. This CDR3 has 17 residues. CDR1 LNHNV and CDR2 YYDKDF come from the germline V gene (reference sequence). The CDR3 region is CATSSLETGTGSYEQYF. DNA for the CDR3: TGTGCCACCAGCAGCTTAGAGACCGGGACAGGGTCTTACGAGCAGTACTTC.

J is TRBJ2-1 and V is TRBV5-4; TRBD1 is a possible D gene (5 bases). The germline V gene encodes CDR1 SGHNT and CDR2 YYREEE (reference sequence). The V gene lost 4 bases and the J gene lost 1 base, with 12 bases spanning the gap. This CDR3 has 15 residues. The CDR3 spells CASSVSGPSYNEQFF. As DNA, the CDR3 is TGTGCCAGCAGCGTGTCAGGGCCGTCCTACAATGAGCAGTTCTTC.

The rearrangement uses TRBV27 and TRBJ1-1; 9 bases fit TRBD1. This CDR3 is built from 14 residues. Looked up from germline, CDR1 is MNHEY and CDR2 is SMNVEV (reference sequence). The V gene end was trimmed by 3 bases and the J gene end by 4 bases; junction bases not matched to a gene: 3. For the CDR3, the DNA is TGTGCCAGCAGTTTTACAGGGGGCGGCACTGAAGCTTTCTTT. Translating gives CASSFTGGGTEAFF.

V is TRBV6-5 and J is TRBJ2-7, with 9 bases matching TRBD1. V lost 6 bases to trimming and J lost 0 bases; unmatched junction nucleotides: 3. This CDR3 has 14 residues. Germline V gene data show CDR1 as MNHEY and CDR2 as SVGAGI. The CDR3 nucleotides read TGTGCCAGCAGCCGACAGGGGGGCTCCTACGAGCAGTACTTC. Translated, it gives CASSRQGGSYEQYF.

This chain uses TRBV18 with TRBJ2-3; TRBD2 is a possible D gene (6 bases). The V gene's germline CDR1 is KGHSH and CDR2 LQKENI. This CDR3 contains 13 residues. The V end was cut by 5 bases, the J end by 11 bases, with 17 bases between. This chain's CDR3 is CASSDPGRIKQYF. The CDR3 DNA is TGTGCCAGCTCAGATCCTGGGAGGATTAAGCAGTATTTT. The complete variable domain, with remaining parts taken from reference TRBV18 and TRBJ2-3, reads NAGVMQNPRHLVRRRGQEARLRCSPMKGHSHVYWYRQLPEEGLKFMVYLQKENIIDESGMPKERFSAEFPKEGPSILRIQQVVRGDSAAYFCASSDPGRIKQYFGPGTRLTVL.

Only one count was recorded for this clone. The chain combines TRBV23-1 with TRBJ1-6; a possible D gene is TRBD1 (5 bases). TRBV23-1 is assigned to the ORF class and has an uncertain function. The CDR3 is 18 amino acids. V gave up 6 bases and J gave up 6 bases, with 24 bases separating them. The CDR3 protein is CASSHKGEGPRFNSPLHF. CDR3 DNA sequence: TGCGCCAGCAGCCACAAAGGGGAGGGTCCGAGGTTTAATTCACCCCTCCACTTT.

J is TRBJ1-1 and V is TRBV7-3; TRBD1 matches 7 bases. V lost 6 bases, J lost 0 bases, and 4 bases stayed unmatched. In germline, CDR1 is SGHTA, CDR2 FQGTGA. The CDR3 has 14 residues. This CDR3 is CASRSGTVNTEAFF. Written as DNA, the CDR3 is TGTGCCAGCAGGTCCGGGACAGTGAACACTGAAGCTTTCTTT.

This chain uses TRBV11-2 with TRBJ2-7; 8 nucleotides line up with TRBD1. The junction had 10 bases not matched to a gene; V was cut back by 2 bases and J by 1 base. The germline V gene has CDR1 SGHAT and CDR2 FQNNGV. CDR3 length equals 17 residues. CDR3 bases: TGTGCCAGCAGCTTATACTCGGGGACAGGTTGGTCCTACGAGCAGTACTTC. It yields the protein CASSLYSGTGWSYEQYF.

This chain uses TRBV5-1 with TRBJ2-4; 10 bases line up with TRBD1. V shed 3 bases and J 6 bases; nucleotides not matched to a gene: 3. Germline V CDR1 and CDR2: SGHRS, YFSETQ. This CDR3 has 14 residues. The CDR3 region has the DNA TGCGCCAGCAGCTCGGGACAGGGGAGAAACATTCAGTACTTC. Encoded protein: CASSSGQGRNIQYF.

The chain employs TRBV19 and TRBJ2-7; 9 bases line up with TRBD1. This CDR3 contains 15 residues. The V segment lost 5 bases and the J segment 0 bases; nucleotides outside the gene matches: 5. The germline V gene encodes CDR1 LNHDA and CDR2 SQIVND (reference sequence). CDR3 residues: CASSFSGQGSYEQYF. The CDR3 DNA is TGTGCCAGTAGTTTTTCGGGACAGGGCTCCTACGAGCAGTACTTC.